This T cell receptor (beta chain) originates from a study of T cell responses to AZD1222 COVID-19 vaccine. Study at large: Pooling covered second doses at about 4 or about 12 weeks.

About this clone: Its antigen remains unknown.

Whole-study findings and limits: Targeting of unmutated variant regions was reportedly seen in nearly half of spike-specific TCRs.

Clones were sequenced by immunoSEQ multiplex PCR, and TCRdb holds only the in-frame ones, with some missing. The sample records some 140,000 clones, over 90% being singletons. This clonotype originated in an adult in good health. Sequencing used peripheral blood, obtained on day 0 of AZD1222 vaccination.

The CDR3 nucleotides read TGTGCCAGCAGCGCAGGGGGCGCAGGTCAGCCCCAGCATTTT. Encoded protein: CASSAGGAGQPQHF. The V and J genes are TRBV9 and TRBJ1-5, with 8 bases that match TRBD1. Losses at the gene ends were 3 bases for V and 6 bases for J; bases not matched to a gene: 5. CDR3 size: 14 residues. Germline lookup yields CDR1 SGDLS and CDR2 YYNGEE.